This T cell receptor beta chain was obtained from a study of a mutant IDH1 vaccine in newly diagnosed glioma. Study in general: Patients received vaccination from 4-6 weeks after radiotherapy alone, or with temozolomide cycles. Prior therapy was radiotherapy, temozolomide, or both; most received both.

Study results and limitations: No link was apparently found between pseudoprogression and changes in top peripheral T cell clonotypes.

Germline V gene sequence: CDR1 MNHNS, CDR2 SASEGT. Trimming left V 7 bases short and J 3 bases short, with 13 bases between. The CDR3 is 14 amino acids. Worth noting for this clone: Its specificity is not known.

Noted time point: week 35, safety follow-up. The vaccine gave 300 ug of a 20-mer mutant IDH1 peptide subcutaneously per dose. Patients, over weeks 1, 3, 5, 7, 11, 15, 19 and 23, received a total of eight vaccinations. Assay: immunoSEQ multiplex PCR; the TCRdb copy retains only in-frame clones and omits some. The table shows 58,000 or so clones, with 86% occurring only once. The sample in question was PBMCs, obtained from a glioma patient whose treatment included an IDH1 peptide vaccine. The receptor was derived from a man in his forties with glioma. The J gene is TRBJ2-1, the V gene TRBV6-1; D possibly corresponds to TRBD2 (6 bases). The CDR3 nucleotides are TGTGCCAGCACCCCGGGGCGGGGCTACAATGAGCAGTTCTTC. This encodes CASTPGRGYNEQFF.